This TCR beta chain was sequenced during a study of follicular helper T cells after annual influenza vaccination. Time point denoted: 2015-2016 season, 7 days after influenza vaccination. Germline CDR1 and CDR2: SQVTM and ANQGSEA. The CDR3 contains 11 residues. V lost 6 bases, J lost 4 bases, and 9 bases lay in between. Method: immunoSEQ multiplex PCR; TCRdb's copy keeps in-frame clones and lacks some. The sample lists 1,400 to 1,500 clones, roughly 83% occurring once. The specimen comprised CXCR5+ CD38+ circulating T follicular helper cells from blood, sampled 7 days after influenza vaccination. Subset reported: circulating Tfh, non-naive CD4+CXCR5+PD-1+ (ICOS+CD38+ or ICOS-CD38-). This chain uses TRBV29-1 with TRBJ2-5; D is ambiguous. The sequence was collected from an adult who received the influenza vaccine. In DNA form, the CDR3 reads TGCAGCGTCGCGACCTCAGAGACCCAGTACTTC. This encodes CSVATSETQYF.